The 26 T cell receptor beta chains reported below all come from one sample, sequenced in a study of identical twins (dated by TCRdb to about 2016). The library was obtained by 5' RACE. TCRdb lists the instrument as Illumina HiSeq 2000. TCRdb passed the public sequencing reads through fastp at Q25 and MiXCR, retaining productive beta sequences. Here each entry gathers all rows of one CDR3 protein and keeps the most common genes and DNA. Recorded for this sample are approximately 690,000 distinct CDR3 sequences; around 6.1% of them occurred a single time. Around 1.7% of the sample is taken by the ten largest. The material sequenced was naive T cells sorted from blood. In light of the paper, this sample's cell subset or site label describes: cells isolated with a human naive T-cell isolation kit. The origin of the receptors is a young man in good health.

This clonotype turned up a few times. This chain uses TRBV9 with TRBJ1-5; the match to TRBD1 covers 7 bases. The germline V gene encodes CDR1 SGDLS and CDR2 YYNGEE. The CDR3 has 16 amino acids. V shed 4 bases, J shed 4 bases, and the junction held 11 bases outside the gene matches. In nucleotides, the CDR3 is TGTGCCAGCAGCCCAGGGGGACCCAGGGCGAATCAGCCCCAGCATTTT. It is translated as CASSPGGPRANQPQHF.

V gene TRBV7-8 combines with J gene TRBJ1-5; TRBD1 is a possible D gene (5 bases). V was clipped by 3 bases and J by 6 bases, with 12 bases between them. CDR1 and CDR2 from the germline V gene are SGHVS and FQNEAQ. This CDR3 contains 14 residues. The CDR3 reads CASSFDSAGQPQHF. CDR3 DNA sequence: TGTGCCAGCAGCTTCGACAGTGCCGGTCAGCCCCAGCATTTT.

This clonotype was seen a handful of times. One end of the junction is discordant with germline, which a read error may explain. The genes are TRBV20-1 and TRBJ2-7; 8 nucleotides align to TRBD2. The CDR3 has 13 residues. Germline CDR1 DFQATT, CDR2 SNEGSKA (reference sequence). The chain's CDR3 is CSSSREGLDEQYF. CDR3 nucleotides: TGCAGTTCTAGCCGGGAGGGCCTCGACGAGCAGTACTTC.

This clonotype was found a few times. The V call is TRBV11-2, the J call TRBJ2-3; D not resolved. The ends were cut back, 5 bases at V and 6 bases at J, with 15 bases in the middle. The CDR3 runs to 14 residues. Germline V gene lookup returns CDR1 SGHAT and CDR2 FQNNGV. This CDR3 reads CASSAGVISDTQYF. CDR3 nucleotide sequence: TGTGCCAGCAGCGCCGGAGTCATTTCGGATACGCAGTATTTT.

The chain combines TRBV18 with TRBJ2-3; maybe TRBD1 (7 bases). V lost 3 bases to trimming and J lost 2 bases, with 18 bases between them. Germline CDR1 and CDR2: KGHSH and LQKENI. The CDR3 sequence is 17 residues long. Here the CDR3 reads CASSPPVGGQNTDTQYF. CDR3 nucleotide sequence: TGTGCCAGCTCACCCCCGGTGGGGGGACAGAACACAGATACGCAGTATTTT.

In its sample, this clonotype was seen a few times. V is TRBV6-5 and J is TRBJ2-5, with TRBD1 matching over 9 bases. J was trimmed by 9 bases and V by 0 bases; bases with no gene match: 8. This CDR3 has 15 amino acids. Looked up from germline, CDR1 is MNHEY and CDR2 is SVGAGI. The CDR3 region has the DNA TGTGCCAGCAGTTACTCGAAACAGGGGGCTGGGGCCCAGTACTTC. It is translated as CASSYSKQGAGAQYF.

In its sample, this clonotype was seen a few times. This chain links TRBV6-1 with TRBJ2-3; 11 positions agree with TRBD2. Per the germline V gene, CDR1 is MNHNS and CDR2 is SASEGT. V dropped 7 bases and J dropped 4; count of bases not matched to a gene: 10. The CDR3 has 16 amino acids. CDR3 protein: CASKKNSGRAADTQYF. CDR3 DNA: TGTGCCAGCAAGAAAAATAGCGGGAGGGCCGCAGATACGCAGTATTTT.

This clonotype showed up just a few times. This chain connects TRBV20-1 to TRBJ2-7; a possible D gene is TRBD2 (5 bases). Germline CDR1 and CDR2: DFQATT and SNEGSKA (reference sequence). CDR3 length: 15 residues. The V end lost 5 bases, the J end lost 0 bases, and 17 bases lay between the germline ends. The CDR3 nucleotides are TGCAGTGCTCAAGATTTCAGGACTGCCTCCTACGAGCAGTACTTC. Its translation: CSAQDFRTASYEQYF.

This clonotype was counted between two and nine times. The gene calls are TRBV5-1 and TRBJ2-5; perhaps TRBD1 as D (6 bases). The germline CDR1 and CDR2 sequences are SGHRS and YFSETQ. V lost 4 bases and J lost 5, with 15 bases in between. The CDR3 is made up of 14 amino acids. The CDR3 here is CASSAAGARETQYF. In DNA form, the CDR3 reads TGCGCCAGCAGCGCCGCAGGGGCAAGGGAGACCCAGTACTTC.

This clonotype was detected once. CDR3 protein: CASSPPWGGNTIYF. DNA for the CDR3: TGTGCCAGCAGCCCTCCCTGGGGGGGAAACACCATATATTTT. This rearrangement joins TRBV6-1 to TRBJ1-3, with D maybe TRBD1 (5 bases). The germline CDR1 and CDR2 sequences are MNHNS and SASEGT. The CDR3 length is 14 residues. V was trimmed by 6 bases and J by 4 bases, leaving 13 bases between them.

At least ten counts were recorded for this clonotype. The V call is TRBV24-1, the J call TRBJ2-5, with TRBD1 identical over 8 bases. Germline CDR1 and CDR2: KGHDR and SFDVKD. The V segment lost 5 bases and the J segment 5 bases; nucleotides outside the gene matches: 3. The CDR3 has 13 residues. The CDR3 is CATSAGGAETQYF. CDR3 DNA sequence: TGTGCCACCAGTGCAGGGGGCGCGGAGACCCAGTACTTC.

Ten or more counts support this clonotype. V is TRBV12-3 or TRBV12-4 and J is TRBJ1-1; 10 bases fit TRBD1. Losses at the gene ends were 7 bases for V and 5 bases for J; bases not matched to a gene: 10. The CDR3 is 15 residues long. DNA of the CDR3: TGTGCCAGCACCCACCGGGACAGGGGTTGGACTGAAGCTTTCTTT. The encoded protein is CASTHRDRGWTEAFF.

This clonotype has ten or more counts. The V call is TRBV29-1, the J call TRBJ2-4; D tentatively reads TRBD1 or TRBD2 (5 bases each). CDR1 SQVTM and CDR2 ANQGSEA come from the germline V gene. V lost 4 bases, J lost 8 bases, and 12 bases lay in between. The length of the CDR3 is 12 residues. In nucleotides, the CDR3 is TGCAGCGTTGTTGGCCAGGGAGACATTCAGTACTTC. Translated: CSVVGQGDIQYF. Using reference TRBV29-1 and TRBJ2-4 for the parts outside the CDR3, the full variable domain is SAVISQKPSRDICQRGTSLTIQCQVDSQVTMMFWYRQQPGQSLTLIATANQGSEATYESGFVIDKFPISRPNLTFSTLTVSNMSPEDSSIYLCSVVGQGDIQYFGAGTRLSVL.

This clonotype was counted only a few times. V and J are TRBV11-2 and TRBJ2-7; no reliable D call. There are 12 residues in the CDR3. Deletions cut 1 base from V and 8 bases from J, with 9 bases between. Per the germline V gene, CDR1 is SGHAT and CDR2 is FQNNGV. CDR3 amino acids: CASSLASFQQYV. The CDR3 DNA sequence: TGTGCCAGCAGCTTAGCCTCGTTCCAGCAGTACGTC.

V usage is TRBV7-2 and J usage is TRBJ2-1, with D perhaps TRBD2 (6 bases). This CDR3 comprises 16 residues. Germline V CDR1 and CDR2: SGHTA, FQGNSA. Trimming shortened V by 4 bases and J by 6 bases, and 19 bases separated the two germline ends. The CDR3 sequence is CASSSRSGTGVNEQFF. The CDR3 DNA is TGTGCCAGCAGCTCCCGATCCGGGACTGGGGTCAATGAGCAGTTCTTC.

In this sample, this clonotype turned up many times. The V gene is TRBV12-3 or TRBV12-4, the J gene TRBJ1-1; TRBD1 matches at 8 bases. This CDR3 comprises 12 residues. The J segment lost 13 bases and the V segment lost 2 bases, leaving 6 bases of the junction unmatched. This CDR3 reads CASSLMGQANFF. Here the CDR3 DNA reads TGTGCCAGCAGTTTAATGGGACAGGCTAATTTCTTT.

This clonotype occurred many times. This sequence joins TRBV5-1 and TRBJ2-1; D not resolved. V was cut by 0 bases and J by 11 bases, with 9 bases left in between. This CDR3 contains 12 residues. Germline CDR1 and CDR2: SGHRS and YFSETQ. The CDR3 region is CASSLEAGKQFF. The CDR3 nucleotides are TGCGCCAGCAGCTTGGAGGCAGGAAAGCAGTTCTTC.

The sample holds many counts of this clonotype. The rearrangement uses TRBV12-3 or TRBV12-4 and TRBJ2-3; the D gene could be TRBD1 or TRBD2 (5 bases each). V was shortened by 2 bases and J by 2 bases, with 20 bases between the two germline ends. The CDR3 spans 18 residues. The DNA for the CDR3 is TGTGCCAGCAGTTTAAGGCCCCGGGGCACGGATCCCACAGATACGCAGTATTTT. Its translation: CASSLRPRGTDPTDTQYF.

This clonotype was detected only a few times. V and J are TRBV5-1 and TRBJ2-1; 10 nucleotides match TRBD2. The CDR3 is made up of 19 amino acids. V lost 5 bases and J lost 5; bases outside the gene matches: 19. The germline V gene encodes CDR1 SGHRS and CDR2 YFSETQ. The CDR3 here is CASRRGQGLAGGSNNEQFF. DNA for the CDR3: TGCGCCAGCAGAAGAGGACAGGGATTAGCGGGAGGTAGCAACAATGAGCAGTTCTTC.

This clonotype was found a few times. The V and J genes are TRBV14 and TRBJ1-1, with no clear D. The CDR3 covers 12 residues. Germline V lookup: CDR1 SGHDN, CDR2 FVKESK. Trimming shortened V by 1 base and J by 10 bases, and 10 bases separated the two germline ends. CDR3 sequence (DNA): TGTGCCAGCAGCCAAGGGTCTTGGGGAGCTTTCTTT. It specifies CASSQGSWGAFF. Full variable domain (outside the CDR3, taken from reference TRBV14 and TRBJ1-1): EAGVTQFPSHSVIEKGQTVTLRCDPISGHDNLYWYRRVMGKEIKFLLHFVKESKQDESGMPNNRFLAERTGGTYSTLKVQPAELEDSGVYFCASSQGSWGAFFGQGTRLTVV.

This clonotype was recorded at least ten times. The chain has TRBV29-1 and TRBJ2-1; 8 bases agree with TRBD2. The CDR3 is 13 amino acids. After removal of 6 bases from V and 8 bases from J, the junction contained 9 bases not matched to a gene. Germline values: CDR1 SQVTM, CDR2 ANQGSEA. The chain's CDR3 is CSVPGTRGYEQFF. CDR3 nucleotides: TGCAGCGTCCCCGGGACTAGAGGATATGAGCAGTTCTTC.

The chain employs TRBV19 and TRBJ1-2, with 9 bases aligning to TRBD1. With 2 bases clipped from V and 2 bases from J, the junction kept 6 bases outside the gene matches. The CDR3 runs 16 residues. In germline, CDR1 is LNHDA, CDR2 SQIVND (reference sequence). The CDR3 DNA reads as TGTGCCAGTAGTATAACAGGGGGCACACAGAACTATGGCTACACCTTC. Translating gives CASSITGGTQNYGYTF.

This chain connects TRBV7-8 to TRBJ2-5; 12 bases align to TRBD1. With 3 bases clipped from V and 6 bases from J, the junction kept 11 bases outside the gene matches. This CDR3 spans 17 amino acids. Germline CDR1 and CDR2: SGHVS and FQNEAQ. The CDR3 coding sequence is TGTGCCAGCAGCTTGACTTCCCGGGACAGGGGGCGAAAGACCCAGTACTTC. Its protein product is CASSLTSRDRGRKTQYF.

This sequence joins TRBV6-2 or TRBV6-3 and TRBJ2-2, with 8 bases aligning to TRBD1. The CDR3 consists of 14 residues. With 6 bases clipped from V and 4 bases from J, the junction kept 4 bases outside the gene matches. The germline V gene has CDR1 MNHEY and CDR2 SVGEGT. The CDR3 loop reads CASRGQGITGELFF. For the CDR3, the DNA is TGTGCCAGCAGAGGACAGGGTATCACCGGGGAGCTGTTTTTT.

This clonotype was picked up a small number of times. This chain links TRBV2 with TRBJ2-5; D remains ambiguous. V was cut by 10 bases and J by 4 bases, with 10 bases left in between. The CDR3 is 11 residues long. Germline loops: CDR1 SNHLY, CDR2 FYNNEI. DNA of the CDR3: TGTGCCACCTCGTCCTCAGAGACCCAGTACTTC. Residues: CATSSSETQYF.

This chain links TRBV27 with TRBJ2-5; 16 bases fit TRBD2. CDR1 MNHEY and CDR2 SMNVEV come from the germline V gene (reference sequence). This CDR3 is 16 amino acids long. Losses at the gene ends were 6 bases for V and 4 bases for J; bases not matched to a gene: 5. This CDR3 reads CASRTGTSGRGETQYF. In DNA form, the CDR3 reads TGTGCCAGCAGAACCGGGACTAGCGGGAGGGGAGAGACCCAGTACTTC.